The clone carrying this T cell receptor beta chain was counted once. The antigen remains unidentified. The sample is drawn from a study of T cell responses to AZD1222 COVID-19 vaccine. The V gene's germline CDR1 is MNHEY and CDR2 SVGAGI. V lost 10 bases and J 1 base, leaving 10 bases between the germline ends. The CDR3 sequence is 13 residues long. Findings and limits, study-wide: It was only a handful of AZD1222 recipients who were seropositive at baseline. Targeting of unmutated variant regions was reportedly seen in nearly half of spike-specific TCRs. Increases in Spike-specific TCR breadth and depth were seen after two AZD1222 doses.

Repertoires were generated with immunoSEQ multiplex PCR, while TCRdb's copy carries only in-frame clones and drops some. The sample has roughly 100,000 clones; roughly 90% are singletons. The input for sequencing was peripheral blood, taken on day 0 of AZD1222 vaccination. The TCR originated in an adult in good health. The rearrangement joins TRBV6-5 to TRBJ2-2; D might be TRBD2 (6 bases). The CDR3 protein is CATRRGNTGELFF. CDR3 in DNA: TGTGCCACCAGGCGGGGGAACACCGGGGAGCTGTTTTTT.